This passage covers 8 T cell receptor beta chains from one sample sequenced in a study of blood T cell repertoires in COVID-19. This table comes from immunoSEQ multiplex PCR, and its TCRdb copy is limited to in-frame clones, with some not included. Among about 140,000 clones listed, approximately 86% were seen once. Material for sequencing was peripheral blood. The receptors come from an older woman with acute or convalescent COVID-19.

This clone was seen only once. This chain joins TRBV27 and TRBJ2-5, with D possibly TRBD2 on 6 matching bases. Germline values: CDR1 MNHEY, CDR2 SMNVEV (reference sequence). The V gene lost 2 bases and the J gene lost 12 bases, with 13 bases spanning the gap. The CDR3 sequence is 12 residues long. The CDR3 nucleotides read TGTGCCAGCAGTTTACCGGGACTGCCCGAGTACTTC. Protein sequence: CASSLPGLPEYF.

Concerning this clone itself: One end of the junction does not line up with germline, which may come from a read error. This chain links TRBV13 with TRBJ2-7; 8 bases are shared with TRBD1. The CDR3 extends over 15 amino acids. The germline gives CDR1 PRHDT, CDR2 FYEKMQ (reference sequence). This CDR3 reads CASSLGTGEAYEQYF. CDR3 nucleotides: TGTGCCAGCAGCCTAGGGACAGGAGAAGCCTACGAGCAGTACTTC.

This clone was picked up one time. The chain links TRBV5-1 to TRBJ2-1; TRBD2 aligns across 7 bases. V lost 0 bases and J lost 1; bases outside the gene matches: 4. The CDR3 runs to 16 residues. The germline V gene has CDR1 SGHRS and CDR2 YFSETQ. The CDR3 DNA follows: TGCGCCAGCAGCTTGGATCTGGGGGGGTCCTACAATGAGCAGTTCTTC. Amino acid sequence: CASSLDLGGSYNEQFF. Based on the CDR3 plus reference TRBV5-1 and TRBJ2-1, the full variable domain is KAGVTQTPRYLIKTRGQQVTLSCSPISGHRSVSWYQQTPGQGLQFLFEYFSETQRNKGNFPGRFSGRQFSNSRSEMNVSTLELGDSALYLCASSLDLGGSYNEQFFGPGTRLTVL.

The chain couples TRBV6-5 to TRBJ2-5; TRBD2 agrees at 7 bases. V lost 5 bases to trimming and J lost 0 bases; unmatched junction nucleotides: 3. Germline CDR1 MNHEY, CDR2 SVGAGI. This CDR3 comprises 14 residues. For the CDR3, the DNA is TGTGCCAGCAGTCCGCGGGAGTACCAAGAGACCCAGTACTTC. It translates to CASSPREYQETQYF.

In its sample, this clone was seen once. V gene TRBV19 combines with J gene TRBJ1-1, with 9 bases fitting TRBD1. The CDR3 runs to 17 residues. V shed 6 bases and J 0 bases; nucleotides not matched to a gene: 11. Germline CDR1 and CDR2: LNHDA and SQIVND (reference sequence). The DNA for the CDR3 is TGTGCCAGTAGACTTGCGGGGACAGGGTCTATGAACACTGAAGCTTTCTTT. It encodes CASRLAGTGSMNTEAFF.

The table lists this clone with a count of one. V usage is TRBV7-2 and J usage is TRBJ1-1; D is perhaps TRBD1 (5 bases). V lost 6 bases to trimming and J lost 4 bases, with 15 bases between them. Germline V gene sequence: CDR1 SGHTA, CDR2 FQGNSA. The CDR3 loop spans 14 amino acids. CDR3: CASRVTGIGTEAFF. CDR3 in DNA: TGTGCCAGCAGAGTAACAGGTATCGGCACTGAAGCTTTCTTT.

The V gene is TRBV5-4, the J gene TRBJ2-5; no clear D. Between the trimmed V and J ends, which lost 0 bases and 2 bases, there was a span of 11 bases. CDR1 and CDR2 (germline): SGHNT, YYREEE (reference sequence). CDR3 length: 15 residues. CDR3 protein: CASSLEGQTQETQYF. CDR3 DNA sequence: TGTGCCAGCAGCTTGGAAGGTCAGACTCAAGAGACCCAGTACTTC.

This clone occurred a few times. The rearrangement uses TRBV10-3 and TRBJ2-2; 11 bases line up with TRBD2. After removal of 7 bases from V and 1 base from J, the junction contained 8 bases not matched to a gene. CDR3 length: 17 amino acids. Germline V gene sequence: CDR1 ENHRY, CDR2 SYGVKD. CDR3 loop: CAITSLAGGLNTGELFF. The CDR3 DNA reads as TGTGCCATCACTTCCCTAGCGGGGGGTCTGAACACCGGGGAGCTGTTTTTT.